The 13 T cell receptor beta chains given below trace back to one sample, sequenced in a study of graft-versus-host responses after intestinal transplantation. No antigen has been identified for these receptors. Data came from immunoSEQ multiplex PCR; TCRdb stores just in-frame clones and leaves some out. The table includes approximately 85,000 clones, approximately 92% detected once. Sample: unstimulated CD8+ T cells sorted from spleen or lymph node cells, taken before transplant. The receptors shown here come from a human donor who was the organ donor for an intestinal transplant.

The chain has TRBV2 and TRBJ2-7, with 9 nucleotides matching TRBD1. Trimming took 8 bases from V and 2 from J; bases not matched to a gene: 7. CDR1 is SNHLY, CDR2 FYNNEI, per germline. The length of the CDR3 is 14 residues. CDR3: CASVDDRGTYEQYF. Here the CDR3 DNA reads TGTGCCAGCGTTGACGACAGGGGGACCTACGAGCAGTACTTC.

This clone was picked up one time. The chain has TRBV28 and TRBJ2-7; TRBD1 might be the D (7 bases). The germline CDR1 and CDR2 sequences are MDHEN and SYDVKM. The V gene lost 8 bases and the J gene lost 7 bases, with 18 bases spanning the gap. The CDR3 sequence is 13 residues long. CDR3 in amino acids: CASRPRGAYEQYF. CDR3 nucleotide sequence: TGTGCCAGCCGTCCCAGGGGGGCGTATGAGCAGTACTTC.

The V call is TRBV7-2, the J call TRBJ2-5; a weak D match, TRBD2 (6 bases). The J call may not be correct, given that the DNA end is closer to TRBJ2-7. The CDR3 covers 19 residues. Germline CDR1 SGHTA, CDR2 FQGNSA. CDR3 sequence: CASSFSINGGESCPYEQYF. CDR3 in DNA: TGTGCCAGCAGCTTTAGCATCAATGGAGGGGAAAGTTGCCCCTACGAGCAGTACTTC.

DNA of the CDR3: TGTGCCAGCAGTTTCCGCGGGCCTAACGAGCAGTACTTC. Encoded protein: CASSFRGPNEQYF. The chain has TRBV28 and TRBJ2-7; D possibly corresponds to TRBD2 (5 bases). CDR1 MDHEN and CDR2 SYDVKM come from the germline V gene. V was cut by 3 bases and J by 5 bases, with 11 bases left in between. This CDR3 region has 13 residues.

In DNA, the CDR3 is TGTGCCAGCCGGGTGGCCGGGACTCCCTACAATGAGCAGTTCTTC. It codes for CASRVAGTPYNEQFF. This chain connects TRBV6-5 to TRBJ2-1, with D possibly being TRBD2 (6 bases). This CDR3 contains 15 residues. Trimming pared 8 bases from V and 2 bases from J, leaving 16 bases between. The germline gives CDR1 MNHEY, CDR2 SVGAGI.

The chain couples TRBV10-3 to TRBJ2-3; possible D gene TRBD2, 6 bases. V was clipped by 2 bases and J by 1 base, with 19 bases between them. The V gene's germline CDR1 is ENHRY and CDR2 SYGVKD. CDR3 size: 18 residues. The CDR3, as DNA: TGTGCCATCAGTGAGGGTGGTTTTTCGGGAGAAGGCACAGATACGCAGTATTTT. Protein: CAISEGGFSGEGTDTQYF.

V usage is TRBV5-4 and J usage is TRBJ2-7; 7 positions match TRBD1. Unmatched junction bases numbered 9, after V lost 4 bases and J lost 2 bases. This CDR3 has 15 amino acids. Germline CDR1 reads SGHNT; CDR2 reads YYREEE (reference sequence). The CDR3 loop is CASSHGPGQTYEQYF. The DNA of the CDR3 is TGTGCCAGCAGCCATGGTCCGGGACAGACCTACGAGCAGTACTTC.

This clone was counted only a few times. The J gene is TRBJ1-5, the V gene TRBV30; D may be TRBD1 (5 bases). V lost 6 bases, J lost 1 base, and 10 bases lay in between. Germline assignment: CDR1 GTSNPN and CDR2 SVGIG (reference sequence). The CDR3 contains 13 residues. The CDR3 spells CACLAGSNQPQHF. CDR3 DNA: TGTGCCTGCCTGGCAGGGAGCAATCAGCCCCAGCATTTT.

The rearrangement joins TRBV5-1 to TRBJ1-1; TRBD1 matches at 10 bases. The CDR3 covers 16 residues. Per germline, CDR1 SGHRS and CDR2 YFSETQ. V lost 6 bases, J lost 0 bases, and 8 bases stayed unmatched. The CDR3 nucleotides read TGCGCCAGCACCCGGGACAGGGGAGTCATGAACACTGAAGCTTTCTTT. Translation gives CASTRDRGVMNTEAFF.

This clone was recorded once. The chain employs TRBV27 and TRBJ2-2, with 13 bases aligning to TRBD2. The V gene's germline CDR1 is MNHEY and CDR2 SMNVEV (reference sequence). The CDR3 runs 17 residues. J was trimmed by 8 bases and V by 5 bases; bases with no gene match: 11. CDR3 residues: CASSIAPPGLAGGELFF. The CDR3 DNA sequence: TGTGCCAGCAGTATCGCGCCTCCGGGACTAGCGGGAGGGGAGCTGTTTTTT.

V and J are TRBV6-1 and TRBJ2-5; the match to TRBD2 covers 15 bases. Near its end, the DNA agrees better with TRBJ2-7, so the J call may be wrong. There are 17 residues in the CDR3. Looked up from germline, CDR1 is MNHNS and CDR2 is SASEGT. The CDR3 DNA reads TGTGCCAGCAGTGTTGGACTAGCGGGGGGGCCCTCCTACGAGCAGTACTTC. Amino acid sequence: CASSVGLAGGPSYEQYF.

The CDR3 here is CASTRGNEQFF. DNA for the CDR3: TGTGCCAGCACGCGGGGGAATGAGCAGTTCTTC. The chain uses TRBV5-6 and TRBJ2-1, with 7 bases identical to TRBD2. CDR1 is SGHDT and CDR2 is YYEEEE in the germline V gene. CDR3 length: 11 residues. Trimming at V came to 6 bases and at J to 7 bases, leaving 1 base not matched to a gene.

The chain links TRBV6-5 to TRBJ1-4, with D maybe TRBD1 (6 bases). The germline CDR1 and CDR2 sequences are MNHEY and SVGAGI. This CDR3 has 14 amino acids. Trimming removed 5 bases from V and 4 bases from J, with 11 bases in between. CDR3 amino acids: CASSGGLLNEKLFF. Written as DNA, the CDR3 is TGTGCCAGCAGTGGGGGCCTCCTTAATGAAAAACTGTTTTTT.